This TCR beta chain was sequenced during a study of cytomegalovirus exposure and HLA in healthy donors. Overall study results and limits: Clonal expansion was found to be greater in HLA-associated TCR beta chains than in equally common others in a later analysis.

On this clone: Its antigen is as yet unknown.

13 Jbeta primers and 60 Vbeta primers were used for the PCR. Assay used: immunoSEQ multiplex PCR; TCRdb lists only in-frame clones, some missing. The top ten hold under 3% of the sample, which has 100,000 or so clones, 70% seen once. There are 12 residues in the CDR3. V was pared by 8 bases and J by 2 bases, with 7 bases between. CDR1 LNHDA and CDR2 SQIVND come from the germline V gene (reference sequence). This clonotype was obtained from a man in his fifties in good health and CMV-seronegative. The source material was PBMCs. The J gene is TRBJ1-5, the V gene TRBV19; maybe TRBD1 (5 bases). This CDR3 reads CASGGGNQPQHF. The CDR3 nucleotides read TGTGCCAGTGGAGGGGGCAATCAGCCCCAGCATTTT.